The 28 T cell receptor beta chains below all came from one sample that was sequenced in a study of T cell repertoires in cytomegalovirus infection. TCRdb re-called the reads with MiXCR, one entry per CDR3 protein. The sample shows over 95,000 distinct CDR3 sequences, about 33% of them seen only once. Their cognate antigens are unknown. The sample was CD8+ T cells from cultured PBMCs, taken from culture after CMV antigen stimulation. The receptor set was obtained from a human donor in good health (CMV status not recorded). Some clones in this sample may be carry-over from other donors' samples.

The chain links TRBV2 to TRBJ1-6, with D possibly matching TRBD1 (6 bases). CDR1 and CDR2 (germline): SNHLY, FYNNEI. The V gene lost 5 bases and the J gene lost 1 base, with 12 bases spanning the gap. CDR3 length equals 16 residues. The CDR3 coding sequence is TGTGCCAGCAGTTCGGGGGCAATTTCCTATAATTCACCCCTCCACTTT. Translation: CASSSGAISYNSPLHF.

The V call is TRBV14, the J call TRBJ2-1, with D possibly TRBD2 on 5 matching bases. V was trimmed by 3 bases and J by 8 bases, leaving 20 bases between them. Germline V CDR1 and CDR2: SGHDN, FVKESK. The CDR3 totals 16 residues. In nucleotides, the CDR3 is TGTGCCAGCAGCCAGGAAATGTTAAACCGCGGGCATGAGCAGTTCTTC. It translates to CASSQEMLNRGHEQFF.

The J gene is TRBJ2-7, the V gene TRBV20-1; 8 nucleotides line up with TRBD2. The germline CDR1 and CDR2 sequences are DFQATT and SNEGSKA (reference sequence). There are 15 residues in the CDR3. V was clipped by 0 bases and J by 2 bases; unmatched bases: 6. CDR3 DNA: TGCAGTGCTAGAGATTGGGCGGGGGGCCCCTACGAGCAGTACTTC. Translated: CSARDWAGGPYEQYF.

The CDR3 coding sequence is TGTGCCAGCAGCTCCGATAGGACTAGCGGGGCCCACAATGAGCAGTTCTTC. Translated, it gives CASSSDRTSGAHNEQFF. V usage is TRBV11-3 and J usage is TRBJ2-1; 12 bases are shared with TRBD2. The germline gives CDR1 SGHNT, CDR2 YENEEA. After removal of 4 bases from V and 5 bases from J, the junction contained 9 bases not matched to a gene. The CDR3 is 17 residues long. The full variable domain, in which reference TRBV11-3 and TRBJ2-1 provide the parts outside the CDR3, is EAGVVQSPRYKIIEKKQPVAFWCNPISGHNTLYWYLQNLGQGPELLIRYENEEAVDDSQLPKDRFSAERLKGVDSTLKIQPAELGDSAVYLCASSSDRTSGAHNEQFFGPGTRLTVL.

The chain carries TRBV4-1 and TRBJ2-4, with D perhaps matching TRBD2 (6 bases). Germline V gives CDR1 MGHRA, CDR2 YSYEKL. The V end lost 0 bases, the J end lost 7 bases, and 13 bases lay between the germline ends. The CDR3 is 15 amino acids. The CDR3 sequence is CASSQEIGGGNIQYF. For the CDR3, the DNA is TGCGCCAGCAGCCAAGAGATCGGGGGAGGTAACATTCAGTACTTC.

CDR3 sequence: CASSRQEGEIDNEQFF. CDR3 nucleotide sequence: TGTGCCAGCAGCCGTCAAGAAGGTGAAATTGACAATGAGCAGTTCTTC. The V call is TRBV11-3, the J call TRBJ2-1; D gene ambiguous. CDR1 SGHNT and CDR2 YENEEA come from the germline V gene. The V gene lost 5 bases and the J gene lost 5 bases, with 19 bases spanning the gap. This CDR3 comprises 16 residues.

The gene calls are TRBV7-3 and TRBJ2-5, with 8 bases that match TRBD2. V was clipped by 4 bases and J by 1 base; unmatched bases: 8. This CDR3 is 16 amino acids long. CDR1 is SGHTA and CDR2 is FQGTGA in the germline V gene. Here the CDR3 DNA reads TGTGCCAGCAGCTCCTCTACCGGGGGGGCCCAAGAGACCCAGTACTTC. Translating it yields CASSSSTGGAQETQYF.

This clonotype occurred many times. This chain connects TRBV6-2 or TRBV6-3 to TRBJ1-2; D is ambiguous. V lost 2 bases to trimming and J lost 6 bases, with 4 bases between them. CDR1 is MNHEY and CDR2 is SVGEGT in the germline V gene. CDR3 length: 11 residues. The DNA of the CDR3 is TGTGCCAGCAGTTACGGGAATGGCTACACCTTC. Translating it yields CASSYGNGYTF.

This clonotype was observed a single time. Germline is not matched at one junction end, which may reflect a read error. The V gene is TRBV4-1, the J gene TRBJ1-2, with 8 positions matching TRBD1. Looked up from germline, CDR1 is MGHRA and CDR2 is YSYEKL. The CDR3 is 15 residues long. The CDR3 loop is CVSSQVVRGQNGYTF. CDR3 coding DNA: TGCGTCAGCAGCCAGGTTGTCAGGGGGCAAAATGGCTACACCTTC.

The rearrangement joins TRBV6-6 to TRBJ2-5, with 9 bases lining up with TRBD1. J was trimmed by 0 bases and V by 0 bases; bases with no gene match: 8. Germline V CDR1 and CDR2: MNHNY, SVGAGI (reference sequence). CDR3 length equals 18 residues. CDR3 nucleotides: TGTGCCAGCAGTTACTCGAGTCTGGACAGGGGACACCAAGAGACCCAGTACTTC. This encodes CASSYSSLDRGHQETQYF.

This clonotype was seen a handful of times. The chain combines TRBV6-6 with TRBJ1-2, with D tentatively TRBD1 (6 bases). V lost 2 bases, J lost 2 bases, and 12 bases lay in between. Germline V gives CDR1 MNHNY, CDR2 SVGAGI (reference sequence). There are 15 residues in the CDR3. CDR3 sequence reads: CASSYVPGGNYGYTF. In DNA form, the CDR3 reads TGTGCCAGCAGTTACGTCCCCGGGGGCAACTATGGCTACACCTTC.

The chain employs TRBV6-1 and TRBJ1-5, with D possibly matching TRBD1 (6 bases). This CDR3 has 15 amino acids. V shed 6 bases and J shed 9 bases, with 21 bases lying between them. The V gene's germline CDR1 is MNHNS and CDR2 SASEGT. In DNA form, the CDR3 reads TGTGCCAGCAGCCAACAGAACAGGGACGAGTGGCCCCAGCATTTT. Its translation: CASSQQNRDEWPQHF.

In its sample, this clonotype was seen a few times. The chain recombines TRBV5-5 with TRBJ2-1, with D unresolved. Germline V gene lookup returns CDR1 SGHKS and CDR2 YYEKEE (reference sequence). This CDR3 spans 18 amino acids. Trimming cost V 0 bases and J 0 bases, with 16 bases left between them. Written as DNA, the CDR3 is TGTGCCAGCAGCTTGGAAGTTGTTGGACCTAGCTCCTACAATGAGCAGTTCTTC. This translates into CASSLEVVGPSSYNEQFF.

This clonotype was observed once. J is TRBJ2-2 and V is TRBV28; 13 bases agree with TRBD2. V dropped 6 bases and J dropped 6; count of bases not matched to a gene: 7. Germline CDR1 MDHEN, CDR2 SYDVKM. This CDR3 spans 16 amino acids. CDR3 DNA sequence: TGTGCCAGCAGGCCTACTAGCGGGGGGGCAGCCGGGGAGCTGTTTTTT. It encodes CASRPTSGGAAGELFF.

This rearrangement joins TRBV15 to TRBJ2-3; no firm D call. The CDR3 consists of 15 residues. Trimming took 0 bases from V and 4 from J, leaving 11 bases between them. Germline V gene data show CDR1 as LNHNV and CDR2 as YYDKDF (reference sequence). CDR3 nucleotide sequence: TGTGCCACCAGCAGAGATCGCTCCCAAGCAGATACGCAGTATTTT. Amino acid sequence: CATSRDRSQADTQYF.

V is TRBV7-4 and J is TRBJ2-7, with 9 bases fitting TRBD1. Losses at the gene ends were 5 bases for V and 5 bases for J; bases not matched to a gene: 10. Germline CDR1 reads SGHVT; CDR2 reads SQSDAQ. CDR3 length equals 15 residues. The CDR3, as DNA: TGTGCCAGCAGCCATGGGTCGGGACAGGGAAACGAGCAGTACTTC. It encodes CASSHGSGQGNEQYF.

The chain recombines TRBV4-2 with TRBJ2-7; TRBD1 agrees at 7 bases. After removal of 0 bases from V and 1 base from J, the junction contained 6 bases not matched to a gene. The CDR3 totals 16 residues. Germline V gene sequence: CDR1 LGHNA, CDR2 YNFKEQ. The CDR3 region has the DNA TGTGCCAGCAGCCAAGATGGAACAGGGGCATCCTACGAGCAGTACTTC. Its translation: CASSQDGTGASYEQYF.

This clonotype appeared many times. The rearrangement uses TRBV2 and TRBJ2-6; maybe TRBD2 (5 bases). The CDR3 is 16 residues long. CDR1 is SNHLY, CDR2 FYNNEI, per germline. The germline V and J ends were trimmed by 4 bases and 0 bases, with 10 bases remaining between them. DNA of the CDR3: TGTGCCAGCAGTGTTGGTGCGGGCTCTGGGGCCAACGTCCTGACTTTC. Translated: CASSVGAGSGANVLTF.

CDR3 nucleotides: TGTGCCAGCAGTCCTCAACCGGTGGGTACGCACGAGCAGTACTTC. It is translated as CASSPQPVGTHEQYF. This rearrangement joins TRBV2 to TRBJ2-7; no clear D gene. Trimming took 5 bases from V and 5 from J, leaving 19 bases between them. The germline V gene encodes CDR1 SNHLY and CDR2 FYNNEI. The CDR3 loop spans 15 amino acids.

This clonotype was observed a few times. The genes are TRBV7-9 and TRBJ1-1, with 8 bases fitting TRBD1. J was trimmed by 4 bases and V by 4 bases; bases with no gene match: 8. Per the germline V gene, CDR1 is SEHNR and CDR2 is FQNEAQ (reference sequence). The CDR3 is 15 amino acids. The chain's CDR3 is CASSSLDREGTEAFF. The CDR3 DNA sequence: TGTGCCAGCAGCTCGCTGGACAGGGAGGGCACTGAAGCTTTCTTT.

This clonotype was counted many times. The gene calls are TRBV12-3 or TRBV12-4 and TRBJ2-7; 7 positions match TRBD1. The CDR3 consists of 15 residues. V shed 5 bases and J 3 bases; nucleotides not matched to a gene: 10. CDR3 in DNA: TGTGCCAGCAGTCTGGACAGGCCCGGAGGCTACGAGCAGTACTTC. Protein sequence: CASSLDRPGGYEQYF.

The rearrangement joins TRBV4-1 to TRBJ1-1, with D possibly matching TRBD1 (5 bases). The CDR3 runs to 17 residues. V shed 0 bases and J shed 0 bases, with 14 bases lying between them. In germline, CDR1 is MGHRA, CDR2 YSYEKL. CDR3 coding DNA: TGCGCCAGCAGCCAAGAAAGGTACGGGGGAATGAACACTGAAGCTTTCTTT. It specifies CASSQERYGGMNTEAFF.

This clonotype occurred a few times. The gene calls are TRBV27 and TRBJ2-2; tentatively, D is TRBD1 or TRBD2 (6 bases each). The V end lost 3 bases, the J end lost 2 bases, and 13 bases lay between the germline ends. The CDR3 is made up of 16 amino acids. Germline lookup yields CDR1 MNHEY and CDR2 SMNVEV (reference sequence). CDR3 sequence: CASSFRGTTNTGELFF. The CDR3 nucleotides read TGTGCCAGCAGTTTCCGCGGGACAACTAACACCGGGGAGCTGTTTTTT.

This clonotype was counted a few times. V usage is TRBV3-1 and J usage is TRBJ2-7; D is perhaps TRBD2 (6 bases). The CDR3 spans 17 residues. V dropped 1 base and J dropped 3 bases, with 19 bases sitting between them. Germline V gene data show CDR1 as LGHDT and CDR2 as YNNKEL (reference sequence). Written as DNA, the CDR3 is TGTGCCAGCAGCCAAGGGGAGTGGAGGGCCCGTAGCTACGAGCAGTACTTC. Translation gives CASSQGEWRARSYEQYF.

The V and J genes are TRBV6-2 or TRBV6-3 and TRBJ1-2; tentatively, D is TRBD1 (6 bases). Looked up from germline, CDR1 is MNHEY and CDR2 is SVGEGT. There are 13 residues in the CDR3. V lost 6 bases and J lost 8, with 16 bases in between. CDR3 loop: CASRWTAAEGYTF. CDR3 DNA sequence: TGTGCCAGCAGATGGACAGCCGCGGAGGGCTACACCTTC.

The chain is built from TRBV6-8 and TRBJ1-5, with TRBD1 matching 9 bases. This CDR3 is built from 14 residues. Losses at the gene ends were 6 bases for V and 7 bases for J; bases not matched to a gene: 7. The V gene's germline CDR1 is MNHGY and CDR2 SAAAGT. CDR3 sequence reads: CASSPGTGLQPQHF. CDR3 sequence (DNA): TGTGCCAGCAGCCCCGGGACAGGGCTACAGCCCCAGCATTTT.

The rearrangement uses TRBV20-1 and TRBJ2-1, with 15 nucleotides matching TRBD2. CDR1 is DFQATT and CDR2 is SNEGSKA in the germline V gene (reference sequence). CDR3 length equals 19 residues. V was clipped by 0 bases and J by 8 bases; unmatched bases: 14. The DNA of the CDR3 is TGCAGTGCTAGAGATGGCGGGACTAGCGGGGGGCTTGACTGGGATGAGCAGTTCTTC. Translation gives CSARDGGTSGGLDWDEQFF.

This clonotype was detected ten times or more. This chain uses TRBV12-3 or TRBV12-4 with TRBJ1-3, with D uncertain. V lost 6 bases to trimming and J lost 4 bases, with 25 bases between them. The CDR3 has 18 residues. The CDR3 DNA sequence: TGTGCCAGCAGCCAAGGTCTCCTATCAAGACTCGCAGGAAACACCATATATTTT. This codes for CASSQGLLSRLAGNTIYF.